This is a list of T cell receptor beta chains from one sample in a study of read filtering for tumor transcriptome and immune sequencing. TCRdb redid the calling of the reads with MiXCR, one entry per CDR3 protein. Of 75,000 to 95,000 distinct CDR3 sequences in the sample, roughly a fifth were seen once. Material: a population of CD138-negative cells sorted from bone marrow. The source is a donor at least 40 years old with multiple myeloma. The CDR3 runs from the conserved cysteine through the conserved F or W. Fields, in order: clone size, V gene, D gene, J gene, CDR3 DNA, CDR3 protein. D genes are given only for firm matches. Rows may omit the clone size; those that give it use once, few, many or a size class.

>.|TRBV7-9|.|TRBJ1-1
TGTGCCAGCATCTACTATCCCGACAGAGGGCTTGGCACTGAAGCTTTCTTT
CASIYYPDRGLGTEAFF
>.|TRBV4-2|TRBD2|TRBJ2-4
TGTGCCAGCGCCAGGACTAGCGGGGAAAACATTCAGTACTTC
CASARTSGENIQYF
>many|TRBV6-2/TRBV6-3|TRBD1|TRBJ2-7
TGTGCCAGCAGGGGGACAGGGGGCTCCTACGAGCAGTACTTC
CASRGTGGSYEQYF
>.|TRBV5-5|TRBD2|TRBJ2-5
TGTGCCAGCAGCCGCGGGGAGGGGCGCGGGACTTCGGGGGAGACCCAGTACTTC
CASSRGEGRGTSGETQYF
>few|TRBV29-1|.|TRBJ1-1
TGCAGCGTTGACTCACACAACACTGAAGCTTTCTTT
CSVDSHNTEAFF
>.|TRBV7-8|.|TRBJ2-7
TGTGCCAGCAGCTTACGGTTTAGCTCCTCCGAGCAGTACTTC
CASSLRFSSSEQYF
>few|TRBV2|.|TRBJ1-2
TGTGCCAGCAGGGGGATTGGTGGCTACACCTTC
CASRGIGGYTF
>many|TRBV9|TRBD1|TRBJ2-7
TGTGCCAGCAGCTCCAGGGGGCAGGGATCCTACGAGCAGTACTTC
CASSSRGQGSYEQYF
>.|TRBV6-1|TRBD1|TRBJ1-1
TGTGCCAGCAGTGCCCAGGACAGGGACACTGAAGCTTTCTTT
CASSAQDRDTEAFF
>.|TRBV28|TRBD1|TRBJ1-5
TGTGCCAGCAGTTCGGACAGGATATATCAGCCCCAGCATTTT
CASSSDRIYQPQHF
>many|TRBV15|TRBD2|TRBJ2-1
TGTGCCACCAGCAGAGATGCGGGGGGCCATAGGGAGCAGTTCTTC
CATSRDAGGHREQFF
>once|TRBV5-1|.|TRBJ2-1
TGCGCCAGCAGCCCCACCGGGACGGAACCGTACAATGAGCCGTTCTTC
CASSPTGTEPYNEPFF
>.|TRBV29-1|TRBD2|TRBJ2-5
TGCAGCGTCCCCGGGGGGGGCCCTGGGGAGACCCAGTACTTC
CSVPGGGPGETQYF
>.|TRBV5-1|.|TRBJ2-7
TGCGCCAGCAGCTTGGACGCGCGGGTAGGAGAGCAGTACTTC
CASSLDARVGEQYF
>many|TRBV5-1|.|TRBJ1-1
TGTGCCAGCAGCTTAACAGGTTTGAACACTGAAGCTTTCTTT
CASSLTGLNTEAFF
>many|TRBV19|.|TRBJ2-1
TGTGCCAGTAGTATAGAAGGGTCCACCTACAATGAGCAGTTCTTC
CASSIEGSTYNEQFF
>.|TRBV20-1|TRBD1|TRBJ1-5
TGCAGTGCTAGAAGGGGGGGGACAGATACGCAGCATTTT
CSARRGGTDTQHF
>few|TRBV7-2|TRBD2|TRBJ2-5
TGTGCCAGCAGCAGATCCGGGACTAGCGGGGGCCCCTCCCAAGAGACCCAGTACTTC
CASSRSGTSGGPSQETQYF
>few|TRBV29-1|.|TRBJ2-3
TGCAGCGCCCAGAGCCTACCAGATACGCAGTATTTT
CSAQSLPDTQYF
>many|TRBV3-1|.|TRBJ2-3
TGTGCCAGCAGCCAACCGTCTAGCTCAACGGATACGCAGTATTTT
CASSQPSSSTDTQYF
>.|TRBV5-1|TRBD2|TRBJ2-1
TGCGCCAGCAGCTCCCGACTAGCGGGGGGGCTATCCTACAATGAGCAGTTCTTC
CASSSRLAGGLSYNEQFF
>many|TRBV29-1|TRBD1|TRBJ1-5
TGCAGCGTGGGGACAGCGAATCAGCCCCAGCATTTT
CSVGTANQPQHF
>few|TRBV3-1|.|TRBJ1-5
TGTGCCAGCAGTTACAAAAAAGGCGCGACGCGCAATCAGCCCCAGCATTTT
CASSYKKGATRNQPQHF
>many|TRBV20-1|.|TRBJ2-1
TGCAGTGCTAGAGATGTTTCTAGCTTCTACAATGAGCAGTTCTTC
CSARDVSSFYNEQFF
>many|TRBV5-5|.|TRBJ1-5
TGTGCCAGCAGCTCGGACCTTCGGGGAGGCGAGCCCCAGCATTTT
CASSSDLRGGEPQHF
>many|TRBV3-1|.|TRBJ1-1
TGTGCCAGCAGCCAAGGTTCCGCCAGGAACACTGAAGCTTTCTTT
CASSQGSARNTEAFF
>.|TRBV12-3/TRBV12-4|.|TRBJ2-7
TGTGCCAGCAGTTTGATCCCCATGCTGGGCTACGAGCAGTACTTC
CASSLIPMLGYEQYF
>many|TRBV7-2|.|TRBJ1-4
TGTGCCAGCAGCTTAGGGGGGCGCGAAAAACTGTTTTTT
CASSLGGREKLFF
>many|TRBV15|.|TRBJ2-1
TGTGCCACCGAACCAGCTAACGGGAATGAGCAGTTCTTC
CATEPANGNEQFF
>few|TRBV29-1|.|TRBJ2-3
TGCAGCGTTCGCGGTAGTAGCACAGATACGCAGTATTTT
CSVRGSSTDTQYF
>many|TRBV7-3|TRBD2|TRBJ2-1
TGTGCCAGCAGCCTAGCTAGCGGGGGGCGCAATGAGCAGTTCTTC
CASSLASGGRNEQFF
>many|TRBV20-1|.|TRBJ2-3
TGCAGTGCTAGAGTACCTAGCACAGATACGCAGTATTTT
CSARVPSTDTQYF
>many|TRBV19|TRBD2|TRBJ2-5
TGTGCCAGTAGCCTTTCGGGGGGACGGACCCAGTACTTC
CASSLSGGRTQYF
>many|TRBV12-3/TRBV12-4|.|TRBJ2-2
TGTGCCAGCAGTTCTGCGAACACCGGGGAGCTGTTTTTT
CASSSANTGELFF
>many|TRBV7-8|.|TRBJ2-1
TGTGCCAGCAGCCAGGCGCAATTAAGTGAGCAGTTCTTC
CASSQAQLSEQFF
>few|TRBV12-3/TRBV12-4|TRBD1|TRBJ2-5
TGTGCCAGCAGCCGAAGGGGGCGAGGCGAGACCCAGTACTTC
CASSRRGRGETQYF
>many|TRBV12-3/TRBV12-4|TRBD1|TRBJ2-1
TGTGCCAGCAGACCGAGTGACAGGGGTCACCAGTTCTTC
CASRPSDRGHQFF
>.|TRBV11-2|.|TRBJ2-5
TGTGCCAGCAGCTTAGCGGGGTTGGAGACCCAGTACTTC
CASSLAGLETQYF
>many|TRBV20-1|.|TRBJ1-1
TGCAGTGCTTACTACCCGGACGGAGCGAACACTGAAGCTTTCTTT
CSAYYPDGANTEAFF
>.|TRBV6-1|TRBD2|TRBJ2-1
TGTGCCAGCATCGAAGCGGGGGACCACAACGAGCGGTTCTTC
CASIEAGDHNERFF
>many|TRBV3-1|TRBD2|TRBJ2-5
TGTGCCAGCACGCCTGGGGGAGGACTAGCGGGGGAGACCCAGTACTTC
CASTPGGGLAGETQYF
>few|TRBV19|TRBD1|TRBJ1-2
TGTGCCACCACGGACAGGGCGAACTATGGCTACACCTTC
CATTDRANYGYTF
>.|TRBV20-1|TRBD2|TRBJ2-1
TGCAGTGGCCTAGCGGGGGGGACGCCCTACAACGAGCAGTCCTTC
CSGLAGGTPYNEQSF
>.|TRBV7-3|.|TRBJ2-5
TGTGCCAGCAGCACCATCCGCCAAGAGACCCAGTACTTC
CASSTIRQETQYF
>many|TRBV4-1|.|TRBJ1-2
TGCGCCAGCAGCCAATCTATTCCGCGACAGTCAGCAGATGGCTACACCTTC
CASSQSIPRQSADGYTF
>many|TRBV2|.|TRBJ1-5
TGTGCCAGCAGGGGAGTGCGCGGGCCCCTAGAAGAAAGACAGCCCCAGCATTTT
CASRGVRGPLEERQPQHF
>many|TRBV2|.|TRBJ1-1
TGTGCCAGCAGTGAAAACTTCGGTGGGACTGAAGCTTTCTTT
CASSENFGGTEAFF
>few|TRBV5-1|.|TRBJ1-5
TGCGCCAGCAGCTTGAGAGAGCTGGGCAGCAATCAGCCCCAGCATTTT
CASSLRELGSNQPQHF
>.|TRBV7-6|.|TRBJ2-2
TGTGCCAGCAGCTTAGTCGCTACGGCCGGGGAGCTGTTTTTT
CASSLVATAGELFF
>few|TRBV7-3|.|TRBJ2-2
TGTGCCAGCAGCTTATTCGCGGGAAAAGGGGAGCTGTTTTTT
CASSLFAGKGELFF
>.|TRBV12-3/TRBV12-4|.|TRBJ1-4
TGTGCTAGCAGTCCCCGCCGGGTTTCATATGAAAACCTGTTTTTT
CASSPRRVSYENLFF
>many|TRBV6-1|.|TRBJ2-5
TGTGCCAGCAGTGAATATCTGGAGACCCAGTACTTC
CASSEYLETQYF
>few|TRBV4-1|.|TRBJ1-5
TGCGCCAGCAGCCAAGTGGGAGGGGAGCCCCAGCATTTT
CASSQVGGEPQHF
>many|TRBV28|TRBD2|TRBJ2-1
TGTGCCAGCAGTCCCTTTAGCGGGGGGGCCCACAATGAGCAGTTCTTC
CASSPFSGGAHNEQFF